This TCR beta chain was obtained from a study of PD-L1 blockade in urothelial cancer. Whole-study context: The median number of T cells present in blood samples was some 140,000.

Specified time point: peripheral blood 6 weeks after treatment start. This clone was counted once. The V gene end was trimmed by 2 bases and the J gene end by 0 bases; junction bases not matched to a gene: 4. The CDR3 length is 15 residues. Germline V gene sequence: CDR1 LGHNA, CDR2 YSLEER. Clones were sequenced by immunoSEQ multiplex PCR, and TCRdb holds only the in-frame ones, with some missing. The sample shows some 50,000 clones, roughly 84% of them seen only once. The chain recombines TRBV4-3 with TRBJ2-7; 7 bases agree with TRBD2. The origin of this receptor is a man aged 45 to 65 with urothelial cancer. The starting material was PBMCs, obtained around atezolizumab (anti-PD-L1) treatment. The CDR3 region is CASSQSSGFSYEQYF. CDR3 in DNA: TGCGCCAGCAGCCAATCTAGCGGATTCTCCTACGAGCAGTACTTC.